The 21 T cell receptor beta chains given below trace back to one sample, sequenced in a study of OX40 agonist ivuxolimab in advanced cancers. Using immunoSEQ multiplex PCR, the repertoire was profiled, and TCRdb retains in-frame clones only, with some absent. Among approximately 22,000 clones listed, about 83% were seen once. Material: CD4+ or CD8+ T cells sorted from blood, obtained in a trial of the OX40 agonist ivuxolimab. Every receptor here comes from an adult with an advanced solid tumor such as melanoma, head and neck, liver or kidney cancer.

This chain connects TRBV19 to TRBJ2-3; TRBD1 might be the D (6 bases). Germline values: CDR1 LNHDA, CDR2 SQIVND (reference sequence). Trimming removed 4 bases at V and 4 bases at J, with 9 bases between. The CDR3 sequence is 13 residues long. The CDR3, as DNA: TGTGCCAGTAGTAACACAGGGCCAGATACGCAGTATTTT. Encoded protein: CASSNTGPDTQYF.

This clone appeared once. CDR3 coding DNA: TGTGCCAGCAGTTTGGAGGGTGGCGGCACTGAAGCTTTCTTT. Its translation is CASSLEGGGTEAFF. The rearrangement links TRBV28 to TRBJ1-1; D is ambiguous. V lost 3 bases and J 4 bases, leaving 12 bases between the germline ends. Germline CDR1 and CDR2: MDHEN and SYDVKM. The CDR3 totals 14 residues. Filled out from reference TRBV28 and TRBJ1-1, the complete variable domain reads DVKVTQSSRYLVKRTGEKVFLECVQDMDHENMFWYRQDPGLGLRLIYFSYDVKMKEKGDIPEGYSVSREKKERFSLILESASTNQTSMYLCASSLEGGGTEAFFGQGTRLTVV.

DNA for the CDR3: TGCGCCAGCAGCCAAGCGATGGCACCGAGCTCCTATAATTCACCCCTCCACTTT. Translating it yields CASSQAMAPSSYNSPLHF. The chain carries TRBV4-1 and TRBJ1-6; no reliable D call. Germline assignment: CDR1 MGHRA and CDR2 YSYEKL. V was clipped by 1 base and J by 0 bases, with 13 bases between them. This CDR3 region has 18 residues.

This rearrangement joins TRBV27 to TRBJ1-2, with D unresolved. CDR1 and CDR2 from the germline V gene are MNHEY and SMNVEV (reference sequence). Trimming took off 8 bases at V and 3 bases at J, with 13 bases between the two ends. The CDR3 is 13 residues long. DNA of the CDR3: TGTGCCAGCGGAACGACAAAGGACTATGGCTACACCTTC. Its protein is CASGTTKDYGYTF.

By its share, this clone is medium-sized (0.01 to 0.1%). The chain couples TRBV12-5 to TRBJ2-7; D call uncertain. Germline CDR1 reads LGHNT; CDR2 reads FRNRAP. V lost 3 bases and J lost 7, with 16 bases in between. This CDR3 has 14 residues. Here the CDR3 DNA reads TGTGCTAGTGGTTTCGCAACTATCAAAGGGGAGCAGTACTTC. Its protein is CASGFATIKGEQYF.

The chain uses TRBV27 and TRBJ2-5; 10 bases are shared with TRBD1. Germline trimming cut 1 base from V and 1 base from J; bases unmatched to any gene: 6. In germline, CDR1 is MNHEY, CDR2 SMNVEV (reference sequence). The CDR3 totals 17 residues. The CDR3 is CASSLFGTGATQETQYF. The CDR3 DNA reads TGTGCCAGCAGTTTATTCGGGACAGGGGCGACCCAAGAGACCCAGTACTTC.

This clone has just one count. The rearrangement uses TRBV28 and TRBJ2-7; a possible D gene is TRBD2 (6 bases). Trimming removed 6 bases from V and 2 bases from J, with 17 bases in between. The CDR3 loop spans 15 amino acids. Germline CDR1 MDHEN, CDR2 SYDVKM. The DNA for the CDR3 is TGTGCCAGCAGCCTACGAAGACTAGGTGCCTACGAGCAGTACTTC. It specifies CASSLRRLGAYEQYF.

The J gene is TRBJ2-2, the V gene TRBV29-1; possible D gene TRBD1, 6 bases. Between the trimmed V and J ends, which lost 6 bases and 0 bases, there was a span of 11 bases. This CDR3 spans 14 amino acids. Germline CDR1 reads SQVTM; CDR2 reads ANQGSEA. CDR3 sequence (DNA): TGCAGCGTCAAGGACAGAGCGAACACCGGGGAGCTGTTTTTT. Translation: CSVKDRANTGELFF.

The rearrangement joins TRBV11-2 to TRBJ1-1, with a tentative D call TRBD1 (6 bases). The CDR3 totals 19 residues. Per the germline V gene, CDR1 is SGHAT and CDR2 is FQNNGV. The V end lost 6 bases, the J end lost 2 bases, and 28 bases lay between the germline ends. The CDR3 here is CASRNRAARGKKVNTEAFF. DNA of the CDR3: TGTGCCAGCAGAAATCGGGCGGCTAGGGGGAAGAAGGTAAACACTGAAGCTTTCTTT.

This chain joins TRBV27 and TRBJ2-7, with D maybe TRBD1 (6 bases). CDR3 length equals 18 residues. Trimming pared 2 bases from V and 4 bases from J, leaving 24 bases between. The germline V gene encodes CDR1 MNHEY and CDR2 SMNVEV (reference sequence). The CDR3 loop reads CASSLAPGHPRVYYEQYF. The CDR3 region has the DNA TGTGCCAGCAGTTTAGCCCCGGGACACCCGAGGGTGTATTACGAGCAGTACTTC.

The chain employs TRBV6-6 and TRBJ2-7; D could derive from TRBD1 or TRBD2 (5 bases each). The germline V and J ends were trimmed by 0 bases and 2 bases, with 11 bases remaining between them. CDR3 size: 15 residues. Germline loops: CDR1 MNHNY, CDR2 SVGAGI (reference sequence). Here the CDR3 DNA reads TGTGCCAGCAGTTACTCGACGGGGCCCGCCTACGAGCAGTACTTC. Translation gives CASSYSTGPAYEQYF.

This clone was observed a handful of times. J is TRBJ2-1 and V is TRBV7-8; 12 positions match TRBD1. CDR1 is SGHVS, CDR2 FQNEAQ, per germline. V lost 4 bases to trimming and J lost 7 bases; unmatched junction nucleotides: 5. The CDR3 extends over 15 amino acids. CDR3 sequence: CASSSGTGGWNEQFF. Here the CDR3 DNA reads TGTGCCAGCAGCTCCGGGACAGGGGGCTGGAATGAGCAGTTCTTC. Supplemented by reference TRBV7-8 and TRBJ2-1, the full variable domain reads GAGVSQSPRYKVAKRGQDVALRCDPISGHVSLFWYQQALGQGPEFLTYFQNEAQLDKSGLPSDRFFAERPEGSVSTLKIQRTQQEDSAVYLCASSSGTGGWNEQFFGPGTRLTVL.

As DNA, the CDR3 is TGTGCCAGCAGCTTAGAAGGCAATGAGCAGTTCTTC. Encoded protein: CASSLEGNEQFF. The chain recombines TRBV7-9 with TRBJ2-1, with unresolved D. This CDR3 is built from 12 residues. The germline V gene has CDR1 SEHNR and CDR2 FQNEAQ (reference sequence). With 1 base removed from V and 6 bases from J, the gap between germline ends came to 4 bases.

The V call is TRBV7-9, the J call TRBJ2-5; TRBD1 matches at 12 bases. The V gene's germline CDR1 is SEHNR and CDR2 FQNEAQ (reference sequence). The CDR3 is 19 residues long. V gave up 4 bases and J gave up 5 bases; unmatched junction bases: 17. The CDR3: CASSSAPGQGARRTETQYF. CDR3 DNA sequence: TGTGCCAGCAGCTCTGCACCGGGACAGGGGGCGCGGAGGACGGAGACCCAGTACTTC.

CDR3 sequence (DNA): TGCGCCAGCAGCCCCCGGACAGGGGTTGCCTACGAGCAGTACTTC. This encodes CASSPRTGVAYEQYF. This sequence joins TRBV4-1 and TRBJ2-7, with 9 bases lining up with TRBD1. After removal of 4 bases from V and 2 bases from J, the junction contained 6 bases not matched to a gene. This CDR3 comprises 15 residues. Germline loops: CDR1 MGHRA, CDR2 YSYEKL.

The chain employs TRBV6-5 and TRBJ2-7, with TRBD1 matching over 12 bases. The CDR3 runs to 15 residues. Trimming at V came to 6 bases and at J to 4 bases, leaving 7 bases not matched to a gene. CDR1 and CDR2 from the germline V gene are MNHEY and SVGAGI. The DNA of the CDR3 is TGTGCCAGCAGACCGGGACAGGGGGCGGGGTACGAGCAGTACTTC. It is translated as CASRPGQGAGYEQYF.

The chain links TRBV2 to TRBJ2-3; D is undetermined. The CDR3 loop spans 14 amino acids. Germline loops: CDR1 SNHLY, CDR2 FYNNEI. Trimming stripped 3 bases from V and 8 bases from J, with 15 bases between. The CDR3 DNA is TGTGCCAGCAGTGAGCACGGTTCCTCCGGTACGCAGTATTTT. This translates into CASSEHGSSGTQYF.

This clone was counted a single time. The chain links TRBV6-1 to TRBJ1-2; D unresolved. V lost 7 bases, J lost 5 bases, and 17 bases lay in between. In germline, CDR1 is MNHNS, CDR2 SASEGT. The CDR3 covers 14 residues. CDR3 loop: CASMVTGPLYGYTF. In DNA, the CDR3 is TGTGCCAGCATGGTTACGGGCCCCCTATATGGCTACACCTTC.

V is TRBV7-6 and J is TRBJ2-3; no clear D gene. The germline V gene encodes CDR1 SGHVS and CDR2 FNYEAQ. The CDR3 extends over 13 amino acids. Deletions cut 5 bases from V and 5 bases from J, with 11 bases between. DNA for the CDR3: TGTGCCAGCAGCCGAGGTCGGCTAGATACGCAGTATTTT. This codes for CASSRGRLDTQYF. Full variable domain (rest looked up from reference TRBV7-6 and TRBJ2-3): GAGVSQSPRYKVTKRGQDVALRCDPISGHVSLYWYRQALGQGPEFLTYFNYEAQQDKSGLPNDRFSAERPEGSISTLTIQRTEQRDSAMYRCASSRGRLDTQYFGPGTRLTVL.

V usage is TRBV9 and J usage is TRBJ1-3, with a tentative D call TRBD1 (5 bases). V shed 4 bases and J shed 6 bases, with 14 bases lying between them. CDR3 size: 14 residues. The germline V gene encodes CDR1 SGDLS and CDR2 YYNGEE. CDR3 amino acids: CASSSGGGANTIYF. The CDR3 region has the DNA TGTGCCAGCAGCTCTGGGGGAGGGGCAAACACCATATATTTT.

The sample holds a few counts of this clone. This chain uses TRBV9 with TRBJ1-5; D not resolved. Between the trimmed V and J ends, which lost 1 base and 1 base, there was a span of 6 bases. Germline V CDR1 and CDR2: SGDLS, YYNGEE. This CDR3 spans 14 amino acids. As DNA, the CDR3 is TGTGCCAGCAGCGTATCGGGAAGCAATCAGCCCCAGCATTTT. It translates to CASSVSGSNQPQHF. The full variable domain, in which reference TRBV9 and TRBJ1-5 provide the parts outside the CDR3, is DSGVTQTPKHLITATGQRVTLRCSPRSGDLSVYWYQQSLDQGLQFLIQYYNGEERAKGNILERFSAQQFPDLHSELNLSSLELGDSALYFCASSVSGSNQPQHFGDGTRLSIL.